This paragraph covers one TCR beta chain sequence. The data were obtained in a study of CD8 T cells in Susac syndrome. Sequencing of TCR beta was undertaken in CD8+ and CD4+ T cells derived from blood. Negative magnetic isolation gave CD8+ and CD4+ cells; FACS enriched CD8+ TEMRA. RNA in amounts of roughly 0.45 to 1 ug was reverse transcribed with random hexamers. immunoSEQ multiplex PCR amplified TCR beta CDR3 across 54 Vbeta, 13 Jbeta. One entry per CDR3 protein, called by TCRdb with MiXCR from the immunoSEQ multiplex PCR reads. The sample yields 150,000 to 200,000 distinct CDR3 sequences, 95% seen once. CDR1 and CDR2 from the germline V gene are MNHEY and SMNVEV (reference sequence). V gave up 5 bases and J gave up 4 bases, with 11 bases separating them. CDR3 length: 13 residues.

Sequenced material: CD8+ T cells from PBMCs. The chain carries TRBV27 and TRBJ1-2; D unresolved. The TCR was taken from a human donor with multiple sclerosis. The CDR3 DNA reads TGTGCCAGCAGTCCCCACTCCGGCTATGGCTACACCTTC. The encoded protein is CASSPHSGYGYTF.